This T cell receptor beta chain was sequenced for a study of T cell repertoires in cytomegalovirus infection. Study-level information: Well-studied HLA-B-restricted epitopes and recently identified HLA-C-restricted epitopes of CMV were both used in the study. TCR beta signatures that were public indicated CMV infection and matching HLA type.

TCRdb used MiXCR to reprocess the reads, holding one entry per CDR3 protein. Of 370,000 or so distinct CDR3 sequences listed, roughly 36% were seen once; the top ten hold roughly 12%. Whole-study findings and limits: People with CMV and the relevant HLA were identified by cumulative public TCR beta family frequency.

CDR1 is SGHRS and CDR2 is YFSETQ in the germline V gene. V lost 0 bases and J lost 1, with 14 bases in between. This CDR3 comprises 16 residues. A note on this clonotype: Antigen: not known.

The chain employs TRBV5-1 and TRBJ2-7; tentatively, D is TRBD1 (6 bases). Sequencing was performed on cultured PBMCs, taken from culture after CMV antigen stimulation. The clonotype comes from a human donor in good health (CMV status not recorded). Some clones in this sample may be carry-over from other donors' samples. The CDR3 sequence: CASSLDGGYGSYEQYV. The CDR3 bases are TGCGCCAGCAGCTTGGATGGGGGCTACGGGTCCTACGAGCAGTACGTC.